Below, 2 T cell receptor beta chains from the same sample are listed, as sequenced in a study of a mutant IDH1 vaccine in newly diagnosed glioma. Which antigens these TCRs recognize remains unknown. Repertoires were generated with immunoSEQ multiplex PCR, while TCRdb's copy carries only in-frame clones and drops some. The profile shows 75,000 to 85,000 clones, about 91% of them singletons. Stated time point: week 5, during vaccination. In every dose of vaccine, 300 ug of mutant IDH1 20-mer peptide was given alongside topical imiquimod. Sequencing used PBMCs, obtained from a glioma patient whose treatment included an IDH1 peptide vaccine. Receptors originate from a woman between 50 and 59 years old with glioma.

This chain links TRBV7-8 with TRBJ1-1; 10 bases are shared with TRBD1. With 5 bases clipped from V and 5 bases from J, the junction kept 5 bases outside the gene matches. The CDR3 has 14 amino acids. CDR1 is SGHVS and CDR2 is FQNEAQ in the germline V gene. The CDR3 spells CASSPGQGGTEAFF. The CDR3 region has the DNA TGTGCCAGCAGCCCCGGACAGGGGGGGACTGAAGCTTTCTTT.

This clone was observed once. V usage is TRBV19 and J usage is TRBJ2-6; TRBD1 aligns across 11 bases. Per the germline V gene, CDR1 is LNHDA and CDR2 is SQIVND (reference sequence). The CDR3 is 20 amino acids. Trimming at V came to 3 bases and at J to 0 bases, leaving 10 bases not matched to a gene. The CDR3 reads CASSILFMGTGGSGANVLTF. The CDR3 bases are TGTGCCAGTAGTATCTTATTCATGGGGACAGGGGGCTCTGGGGCCAACGTCCTGACTTTC.